These 5 T cell receptor beta chains were all obtained from the same sample, sequenced in a study of blood T cell repertoires in COVID-19. Produced via immunoSEQ multiplex PCR; TCRdb's table is partial and in-frame only. The sample holds about 97,000 clones; around nine tenths are singletons and the top ten take 1.5% to 2.5%. Sequencing was carried out using peripheral blood. The receptors originated from a woman aged 50 to 65 with COVID-19, enrolled during active disease.

This clone was detected once. The genes are TRBV7-6 and TRBJ2-3, with D possibly matching TRBD1 (6 bases). The V end was cut by 1 base, the J end by 11 bases, with 22 bases between. Germline CDR1 SGHVS, CDR2 FNYEAQ. CDR3 length: 16 amino acids. CDR3 protein: CASSLGGDTLRYEQYF. Written as DNA, the CDR3 is TGTGCCAGCAGCTTAGGAGGGGACACCCTCCGGTATGAGCAGTATTTT.

V is TRBV6-5 and J is TRBJ2-3, with 7 bases aligning to TRBD2. The CDR3 runs to 16 residues. V was pared by 2 bases and J by 1 base, with 6 bases of the junction left unmatched. The V gene's germline CDR1 is MNHEY and CDR2 SVGAGI. The CDR3 sequence is CASSYGRGLGTDTQYF. In DNA, the CDR3 is TGTGCCAGCAGTTACGGGAGGGGATTGGGCACAGATACGCAGTATTTT.

This clone was counted between two and nine times. This chain connects TRBV6-6 to TRBJ1-5, with 7 bases aligning to TRBD1. The germline gives CDR1 MNHNY, CDR2 SVGAGI (reference sequence). The CDR3 has 14 residues. The junction had 10 bases not matched to a gene; V was cut back by 9 bases and J by 5 bases. This chain's CDR3 is CASRTGTEHQPQHF. CDR3 nucleotides: TGTGCCAGTAGGACCGGGACAGAGCATCAGCCCCAGCATTTT.

V usage is TRBV2 and J usage is TRBJ2-3; 10 bases align to TRBD2. The CDR3 is 17 residues long. The J segment lost 6 bases and the V segment lost 4 bases, leaving 13 bases of the junction unmatched. Germline assignment: CDR1 SNHLY and CDR2 FYNNEI. CDR3 sequence: CASSVSSGTSEEDTQYF. The CDR3 nucleotides are TGTGCCAGCAGTGTCAGCTCCGGGACTAGCGAGGAGGATACGCAGTATTTT.

The genes are TRBV7-2 and TRBJ1-6; D is uncertain. The V and J ends lost 5 bases and 8 bases respectively, with 16 bases between them. In germline, CDR1 is SGHTA, CDR2 FQGNSA. The CDR3 has 15 residues. This chain's CDR3 is CASSRRGIADSPLHF. The CDR3 nucleotides read TGTGCCAGCAGCCGGCGGGGAATCGCGGATTCACCCCTCCACTTT.